This T cell receptor (beta chain) was recorded in a study of CD8 T cells in Susac syndrome (dated by TCRdb to between 2017 and 2020). About the full investigation: Of the Susac syndrome patients who were sequenced, more than 5 had clinically active disease and eight or nine were in clinical remission. Susac syndrome patients were therapy-naive, on corticosteroids (some also receiving IVIg), or on IVIg alone at blood withdrawal. The study used repertoire sequencing to test whether antigen drove CD8+ T cell activation and differentiation in Susac syndrome.

Peripheral blood CD8+ and CD4+ T cells from healthy donors, Susac syndrome patients and multiple sclerosis patients were profiled using high-throughput TCR beta sequencing. Recently defined diagnostic criteria for definite or probable disease were met by the Susac syndrome patients. Bulk CD8+ and CD4+ T cells were purified by magnetic negative isolation, whereas CD8+ TEMRA cells were enriched by FACS. Blood was drawn into EDTA tubes, processed within 24 hours, and PBMCs were isolated by density gradient centrifugation. PBMCs intended for TCR sequencing were cryopreserved in liquid nitrogen and thawed later in a water bath at 37 degrees C. A purity of at least 90% was achieved for sorted or isolated CD4+, CD8+ and CD8+ TEMRA cells. General study outcomes and caveats: No clonal expansion was detected in the CD4+ T cell repertoire of Susac syndrome patients. The TCR sequencing and HLA analysis was acknowledged to have included a relatively small number of individuals.

The junction carries 13 bases between V and J, which are trimmed by 4 bases and 5 bases respectively. Taken from cysteine to phenylalanine, the CDR3 has 15 residues. The kept DNA is CDR3 alone, 45 bases in frame from the first base. CDR1 KGHDR and CDR2 SFDVKD were looked up in the germline V gene. Notes on this clonotype: Its cognate antigen has yet to be identified. Base qualities were left out, and no much larger clone turns up one base away.

RNA was extracted using the RNeasy kit, and roughly 0.5 to 1 ug of the RNA was reverse transcribed with random hexamers. TCR beta CDR3 regions were amplified with the immunoSEQ multiplex PCR assay covering 54 Vbeta and 13 Jbeta segments. Bias from PCR amplification was corrected by using a synthetic template baseline for primer optimization and for computational correction. In the authors' own workflow: Reads were annotated to V, D and J genes according to IMGT and were analyzed with immunoSEQ Analyzer, with only productive sequences retained. Clonality was computed as one minus Shannon entropy normalized by log2 of the number of productive unique sequences. For each patient and control, public and private clones were evaluated within the 100 most prevalent clones. A clone was defined as Susac-specific if it was absent from the healthy and MS cohorts, from over 1,000 published viral clones and from other ImmuneACCESS disease sequences. The public reads were reanalyzed by TCRdb: fastp trimming at Q25, MiXCR alignment, in-frame beta chains only. Duplicate CDR3 protein sequences are folded into a single record with the most common DNA and genes. In this record, the V and J calls reflect TCRdb's handling and not the investigators' own analysis. This sample is represented by some 250,000 distinct CDR3 sequences; 90% to 96% of them were singletons. The ten top clones hold around 0.093% of the sample.

Recombination linked TRBV24-1 to TRBJ1-4; a tentative D call is TRBD1 (6 bases match). This sequence was found in a human donor with Susac syndrome. Sample: CD4+ T cells from PBMCs. The CDR3 region: CATSEGLGGNEKLFF. At the DNA level, the sequence is TGTGCCACCAGTGAAGGGTTAGGGGGAAATGAAAAACTGTTTTTT.